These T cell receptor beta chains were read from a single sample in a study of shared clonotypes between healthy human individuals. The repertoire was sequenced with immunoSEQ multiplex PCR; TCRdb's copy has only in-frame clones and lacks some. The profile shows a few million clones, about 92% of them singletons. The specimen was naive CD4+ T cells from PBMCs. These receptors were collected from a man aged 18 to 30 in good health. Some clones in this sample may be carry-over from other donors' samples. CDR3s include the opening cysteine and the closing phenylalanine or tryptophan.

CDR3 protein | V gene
CASSSRTPYEQYF | TRBV28
CASNPPRAFPQETQYF | TRBV2
CASSSGTGDEKLFF | TRBV5-1
CASSERRAPGELFF | TRBV2
CAWSVGLVRYEQYF | TRBV30
CASRSEVPPQETQYF | TRBV19
CAIRIATDTQYF | TRBV18
CASSLGLAGGVTDTQYF | TRBV11-3
CASSLVSGLAGFETQYF | TRBV7-6
CASSHQGTYEQYF | TRBV7-6
CASSFGLRNTIYF | TRBV28
CASSRAGGNYNEQFF | TRBV5-1
CASSLVGQTYEQYF | TRBV7-2
CASSNDEQFF | TRBV2